These 11 T cell receptor beta chains were all obtained from the same sample, sequenced in a study of technical replicates of blood from several donors. Only in-frame clones appear in the TCRdb table, and some are missing; sequencing was by immunoSEQ multiplex PCR. The table includes some 71,000 clones, approximately 97% detected once. The sequenced sample consisted of T cells isolated from PBMCs. Receptors were obtained from a human donor in good health.

The CDR3 loop reads CASSLGPNSNYGYTF. CDR3 bases: TGTGCCAGCAGTTTAGGGCCAAACTCTAACTATGGCTACACCTTC. The chain is built from TRBV27 and TRBJ1-2; D ambiguous. Germline V gives CDR1 MNHEY, CDR2 SMNVEV (reference sequence). V dropped 2 bases and J dropped 0 bases, with 10 bases sitting between them. The CDR3 length is 15 residues.

The chain recombines TRBV19 with TRBJ2-7, with TRBD1 identical over 8 bases. V was clipped by 3 bases and J by 0 bases; unmatched bases: 13. This CDR3 has 18 amino acids. Looked up from germline, CDR1 is LNHDA and CDR2 is SQIVND (reference sequence). The CDR3 sequence is CASSMGRGLTSSSYEQYF. The CDR3 DNA reads as TGTGCCAGTAGTATGGGCAGGGGGCTTACTTCTTCCTCCTACGAGCAGTACTTC.

This clone was found once. The chain employs TRBV10-3 and TRBJ1-5; D not certain. Trimming pared 6 bases from V and 5 bases from J, leaving 11 bases between. CDR1 and CDR2 from the germline V gene are ENHRY and SYGVKD. The CDR3 extends over 13 amino acids. The CDR3 DNA reads as TGTGCCATCAGGATACACCTTGATCAGCCCCAGCATTTT. This gives the protein CAIRIHLDQPQHF.

The chain has TRBV2 and TRBJ2-7; tentative D call: TRBD1 (6 bases). V shed 7 bases and J shed 0 bases, with 16 bases lying between them. There are 15 residues in the CDR3. Per the germline V gene, CDR1 is SNHLY and CDR2 is FYNNEI. The CDR3 DNA sequence: TGTGCCAGCACCCGAACGACAGGCAGCTCCTACGAGCAGTACTTC. The encoded protein is CASTRTTGSSYEQYF.

The table lists this clone with a count of one. This rearrangement joins TRBV6-1 to TRBJ1-1; no clear D gene. Germline-derived CDR1 and CDR2 are MNHNS and SASEGT. The CDR3 contains 13 residues. Deletions cut 3 bases from V and 1 base from J, with 6 bases between. The CDR3 DNA sequence: TGTGCCAGCAGTGATGAGAGGAACACTGAAGCTTTCTTT. It codes for CASSDERNTEAFF.

The chain has TRBV10-3 and TRBJ1-2; 7 bases are shared with TRBD1. The germline V gene encodes CDR1 ENHRY and CDR2 SYGVKD. The CDR3 runs 15 residues. Trimming cost V 5 bases and J 4 bases; bases outside gene matches: 10. The CDR3 nucleotides read TGTGCCATCAGTCCCACCCAGGGGGTTCTCTATGGCTACACCTTC. Translation gives CAISPTQGVLYGYTF.

The chain is built from TRBV7-9 and TRBJ1-4; D remains ambiguous. The germline V gene encodes CDR1 SEHNR and CDR2 FQNEAQ (reference sequence). The CDR3 runs 14 residues. V lost 5 bases to trimming and J lost 2 bases, with 9 bases between them. CDR3 DNA: TGTGCCAGCAGCCCACATTCCACTAATGAAAAACTGTTTTTT. Protein: CASSPHSTNEKLFF.

The rearrangement joins TRBV19 to TRBJ1-1; 8 bases are a match to TRBD1. This CDR3 is 13 amino acids long. Per the germline V gene, CDR1 is LNHDA and CDR2 is SQIVND (reference sequence). V dropped 4 bases and J dropped 10; count of bases not matched to a gene: 8. CDR3 sequence: CASSTRDRLGAFF. Here the CDR3 DNA reads TGTGCCAGTAGTACCCGGGACAGGCTCGGAGCTTTCTTT.

This chain joins TRBV18 and TRBJ1-1; TRBD1 aligns across 7 bases. The germline V gene encodes CDR1 KGHSH and CDR2 LQKENI. The CDR3 spans 15 residues. V shed 2 bases and J 3 bases; nucleotides not matched to a gene: 6. The CDR3 DNA follows: TGTGCCAGCTCACCAACCCTCCAGGGGGACACTGAAGCTTTCTTT. It specifies CASSPTLQGDTEAFF. Full variable domain (rest looked up from reference TRBV18 and TRBJ1-1): NAGVMQNPRHLVRRRGQEARLRCSPMKGHSHVYWYRQLPEEGLKFMVYLQKENIIDESGMPKERFSAEFPKEGPSILRIQQVVRGDSAAYFCASSPTLQGDTEAFFGQGTRLTVV.

V gene TRBV7-9 combines with J gene TRBJ2-7, with 13 nucleotides matching TRBD2. J lost 3 bases, V lost 4 bases, and 9 bases had no gene match. CDR3 length: 17 amino acids. Per the germline V gene, CDR1 is SEHNR and CDR2 is FQNEAQ (reference sequence). Written as DNA, the CDR3 is TGTGCCAGCAGCTCCAATTTGGGACTAGCGGGGAACTACGAGCAGTACTTC. Its protein product is CASSSNLGLAGNYEQYF.

The chain couples TRBV5-1 to TRBJ2-7; D may be TRBD1 (6 bases). V dropped 3 bases and J dropped 3 bases, with 16 bases sitting between them. The CDR3 runs to 15 residues. Germline V gives CDR1 SGHRS, CDR2 YFSETQ. CDR3 residues: CASSSSPGAGYEQYF. In DNA form, the CDR3 reads TGCGCCAGCAGCTCCTCTCCAGGGGCTGGCTACGAGCAGTACTTC.